These 19 T cell receptor beta chains were all obtained from the same sample, sequenced in a study of blood T cell repertoires in COVID-19 (dated by TCRdb to about 2020). The library was built by means of the immunoSEQ multiplex PCR assay. Imported from immuneACCESS, the table was reduced by TCRdb to in-frame sequences with V and J called. These copies leave out some clones; in studies compared against another copy, an unresolved V gene accounts for under half, and the cause of the remainder is not known. This sample lists around 130,000 clones; roughly 82% were detected once. Clones ranked in the top ten supply about an eighth of the sample. Sequenced sample: peripheral blood. These receptors came from a human donor in a cohort sampled during active COVID-19.

This chain connects TRBV10-1 to TRBJ2-5, with 9 positions matching TRBD2. Germline lookup yields CDR1 WNHNN and CDR2 SYGVQD (reference sequence). This CDR3 spans 13 amino acids. V shed 10 bases and J 2 bases; nucleotides not matched to a gene: 5. The CDR3 here is CANLTSGQETQYF. DNA for the CDR3: TGCGCCAATTTAACTAGCGGGCAAGAGACCCAGTACTTC.

The chain carries TRBV12-3 or TRBV12-4 and TRBJ2-3; a weak D match, TRBD2 (5 bases). V dropped 6 bases and J dropped 5 bases, with 12 bases sitting between them. The CDR3 length is 13 residues. The chain's CDR3 is CASSPRGEDTQYF. Here the CDR3 DNA reads TGTGCCAGCAGCCCTCGGGGAGAAGATACGCAGTATTTT.

The V call is TRBV21-1, the J call TRBJ2-5; the D call TRBD2 from the table was never checked on the DNA. TRBV21-1 is noted as a pseudogene. The CDR3 length is 14 residues. The chain's CDR3 is CASSKVTPQETQYF. DNA for the CDR3: TGTGCCAGCAGCAAAGTAACTCCACAAGAGACCCAGTACTTC.

This clone has more than one count but fewer than ten. The V call is TRBV4-3, the J call TRBJ2-2, with unresolved D. Germline assignment: CDR1 LGHNA and CDR2 YSLEER. The CDR3 contains 15 residues. Trimming pared 1 base from V and 2 bases from J, leaving 8 bases between. CDR3 nucleotides: TGCGCCAGCAGCCAAGTTGCGGTAAACACCGGGGAGCTGTTTTTT. Protein product: CASSQVAVNTGELFF.

This clone was observed a handful of times. The chain links TRBV10-3 to TRBJ2-2; no clear D. Trimming removed 0 bases from V and 2 bases from J, with 7 bases in between. The CDR3 length is 15 residues. Germline-derived CDR1 and CDR2 are ENHRY and SYGVKD. The CDR3 sequence is CAISESIRNTGELFF. The DNA of the CDR3 is TGTGCCATCAGTGAGTCTATCAGAAACACCGGGGAGCTGTTTTTT.

The chain combines TRBV2 with TRBJ1-6, with TRBD1 as a possible D gene (5 bases). Trimming took off 4 bases at V and 10 bases at J, with 14 bases between the two ends. Germline V gene sequence: CDR1 SNHLY, CDR2 FYNNEI. This CDR3 is 14 amino acids long. This chain's CDR3 is CASSATVSLSPLHF. DNA for the CDR3: TGTGCCAGCAGTGCGACAGTATCACTCTCACCCCTCCACTTT.

V and J are TRBV5-1 and TRBJ2-7; D is undetermined. Germline V lookup: CDR1 SGHRS, CDR2 YFSETQ. The CDR3 covers 13 residues. Trimming took 0 bases from V and 3 from J, leaving 7 bases between them. CDR3 sequence (DNA): TGCGCCAGCAGCTTGGACGACAACTACGAGCAGTACTTC. Its protein product is CASSLDDNYEQYF.

This sequence joins TRBV6-5 and TRBJ2-1; D not certain. CDR1 and CDR2 (germline): MNHEY, SVGAGI. The ends were cut back, 4 bases at V and 5 bases at J, with 12 bases in the middle. There are 14 residues in the CDR3. CDR3 residues: CASSSTTDNNEQFF. The CDR3 coding sequence is TGTGCCAGCAGTTCCACCACTGATAACAATGAGCAGTTCTTC.

V and J are TRBV11-2 and TRBJ2-5; TRBD1 aligns across 8 bases. CDR3 size: 14 residues. The V gene end was trimmed by 5 bases and the J gene end by 5 bases; junction bases not matched to a gene: 7. In germline, CDR1 is SGHAT, CDR2 FQNNGV. This CDR3 reads CASSRRQGLETQYF. CDR3 DNA: TGTGCCAGCAGCCGCCGACAGGGGTTGGAGACCCAGTACTTC.

The chain has TRBV6-5 and TRBJ2-2; tentatively, D is TRBD2 (6 bases). This CDR3 has 13 residues. The V and J ends lost 7 bases and 9 bases respectively, with 15 bases between them. Germline V gene data show CDR1 as MNHEY and CDR2 as SVGAGI. The CDR3 nucleotides are TGTGCCAGCACCTACGGCGGGGCAAGGGAGCTGTTTTTT. Protein: CASTYGGARELFF.

As for this clone: This sample includes further DNA sequences coding for the same CDR3. The gene calls are TRBV6-5 and TRBJ2-1; 13 bases agree with TRBD2. CDR1 and CDR2 from the germline V gene are MNHEY and SVGAGI. Germline trimming cut 2 bases from V and 6 bases from J; bases unmatched to any gene: 4. The CDR3 consists of 16 residues. The DNA of the CDR3 is TGTGCCAGCAGTTACAAACTAGCGGGGGGGCCCAATGAGCAGTTCTTC. It specifies CASSYKLAGGPNEQFF.

This chain links TRBV7-9 with TRBJ1-2; 7 bases align to TRBD1. The CDR3 consists of 16 residues. The J segment lost 0 bases and the V segment lost 5 bases, leaving 9 bases of the junction unmatched. Germline V gene lookup returns CDR1 SEHNR and CDR2 FQNEAQ (reference sequence). The CDR3 sequence is CASSRTGTASNYGYTF. CDR3 DNA: TGTGCCAGCAGCAGAACCGGGACAGCCTCTAACTATGGCTACACCTTC.

This clone occurred a few times. The J gene is TRBJ2-7, the V gene TRBV6-2 or TRBV6-3; a possible D gene is TRBD2 (6 bases). From germline, CDR1 is MNHEY and CDR2 SVGEGT. Trimming pared 6 bases from V and 2 bases from J, leaving 20 bases between. The CDR3 is 16 amino acids. CDR3 nucleotides: TGTGCCAGCAGCCCTCGGTGGCCGGGGGTGACCTACGAGCAGTACTTC. Its translation is CASSPRWPGVTYEQYF.

The rearrangement links TRBV11-2 to TRBJ1-5; 7 bases match TRBD1. Germline V CDR1 and CDR2: SGHAT, FQNNGV. CDR3 length equals 13 residues. V shed 4 bases, J shed 5 bases, and the junction held 2 bases outside the gene matches. CDR3 nucleotide sequence: TGTGCCAGCAGCTCAACAGGGGATCAGCCCCAGCATTTT. It codes for CASSSTGDQPQHF.

J is TRBJ2-1 and V is TRBV7-9; 14 bases are shared with TRBD2. J gave up 7 bases and V 5 bases, and 4 bases lay outside the gene matches. Per the germline V gene, CDR1 is SEHNR and CDR2 is FQNEAQ (reference sequence). This CDR3 is built from 15 residues. The CDR3 DNA follows: TGTGCCAGCAGCAGGACTAGCGGGGGGATGAATGAGCAGTTCTTC. Translation gives CASSRTSGGMNEQFF.

The chain carries TRBV23-1 and TRBJ2-1; 12 bases are a match to TRBD2. TRBV23-1 is reported as an ORF; its role is uncertain. There are 17 residues in the CDR3. With V trimmed by 4 bases and J by 3 bases, 7 bases remained unmatched. The CDR3 spells CASSPPSGGAFYNEQFF. The CDR3 DNA sequence: TGCGCCAGCAGTCCCCCTAGCGGGGGGGCCTTCTACAATGAGCAGTTCTTC.

A remark on this clone: The sample contains more than one DNA sequence encoding this CDR3. The chain recombines TRBV3-1 (or the pseudogene TRBV3-2) with TRBJ2-3; 14 bases agree with TRBD2. V trimming: 1 base; J trimming: 6 bases; junction bases outside the gene matches: 3. This CDR3 contains 16 residues. Germline V lookup: CDR1 LGHDT, CDR2 YNNKEL (reference sequence). CDR3 amino acids: CASSQGLAGGLDTQYF. The CDR3 DNA follows: TGTGCCAGCAGCCAAGGACTAGCGGGGGGGCTGGATACGCAGTATTTT.

V usage is TRBV19 and J usage is TRBJ1-5; D perhaps matches TRBD1 (6 bases). The germline gives CDR1 LNHDA, CDR2 SQIVND (reference sequence). The CDR3 runs to 14 residues. V lost 5 bases, J lost 4 bases, and 12 bases lay in between. The CDR3 spells CASSDGQINQPQHF. The DNA for the CDR3 is TGTGCCAGTAGTGACGGACAGATAAATCAGCCCCAGCATTTT.

This rearrangement joins TRBV18 to TRBJ1-5; the D gene is possibly TRBD1 (6 bases). The CDR3 extends over 13 amino acids. V was shortened by 4 bases and J by 4 bases, with 8 bases between the two germline ends. Germline V gene lookup returns CDR1 KGHSH and CDR2 LQKENI. The CDR3 loop reads CASSRGTNQPQHF. The CDR3 nucleotides read TGTGCCAGCTCACGGGGGACAAATCAGCCCCAGCATTTT.